This T cell receptor beta chain was captured in a study of response to subunit inactivated influenza vaccine listed by TCRdb under 2018. The study in broad terms: Deep quantitative T cell receptor repertoire profiling was used in the study to track responses to a trivalent subunit inactivated influenza vaccine. Study-level results and caveats: The authors suggested that each seasonal influenza vaccination may recruit only a limited number of new T cells.

Cut back by 0 bases and 0 bases, the V and J ends lie 11 bases apart. Taken from cysteine to phenylalanine, the CDR3 has 16 residues. Here the CDR3 DNA is all that survives: 48 bases in frame from base 1. Looking up the germline V gene yields CDR1 SGHVS and CDR2 FQNEAQ. Libraries were made using RT-PCR. Data came from an Illumina HiSeq 2500. Clones were called with MiXCR by TCRdb after fastp trimmed the public reads at Q25, and only in-frame beta chains were retained. Rows with one shared CDR3 protein collapse into an entry with the most common genes and DNA. This sample comprises about 620,000 distinct CDR3 sequences, approximately 10% of them detected only once. Of the sample, 10% to 13% falls within the top ten clones. This clonotype was seen more than once but under ten times. Its recognized antigen is unknown. Base quality data are lacking; no much larger clone is found one base away.

The sequence links TRBV7-8 to TRBJ1-2; a tentative D match to TRBD1 spans 5 bases. The material sequenced was PBMCs from blood, taken on the day of vaccination. This clonotype was sampled from a man aged 45-65 years who received an inactivated influenza vaccine. Donor details come from another sample of the same person, matched by shared clones. In nucleotides, the sequence is TGTGCCAGCAGCTTAGCAGGGGCGGTAGCTAACTATGGCTACACCTTC. The resulting protein is CASSLAGAVANYGYTF.